This T cell receptor (beta chain) appears in the sequencing data of a study of CD4+ T cells in melanoma. TCRdb's table, derived via immunoSEQ multiplex PCR, lists solely in-frame clones and lacks some. The sample lists about 9,900 clones, about 73% occurring once. Germline V gives CDR1 MNHNY, CDR2 SVGAGI (reference sequence). The CDR3 is 14 residues long. After removal of 6 bases from V and 7 bases from J, the junction contained 11 bases not matched to a gene. The sample taken for sequencing was tumor tissue. This chain links TRBV6-6 with TRBJ1-2; TRBD1 aligns across 7 bases. The receptor's source is a human donor with melanoma. The CDR3 reads CASSDRAGSGGYTF. The CDR3 region has the DNA TGTGCCAGCAGCGACAGGGCCGGTTCAGGTGGCTACACCTTC.